This T cell receptor beta chain was retrieved from a study of identical twins. A single record per CDR3 protein comes from TCRdb applying MiXCR to the 5' RACE reads. Of a few hundred thousand distinct CDR3 sequences in the sample, about 6.7% were seen once. With 5 bases clipped from V and 4 bases from J, the junction kept 7 bases outside the gene matches. Germline lookup yields CDR1 SGHVS and CDR2 FQNEAQ. The CDR3 runs to 15 residues. The same data also went into a second study, on T cells expressing NK-cell markers.

V and J are TRBV7-8 and TRBJ2-3; 9 positions agree with TRBD2. The material sequenced was CD8+ T cells sorted from blood. The receptor comes from a woman younger than 35 in good health. The CDR3 sequence: CASSESGLAADTQYF. The CDR3 DNA is TGTGCCAGCAGCGAATCGGGACTAGCCGCAGATACGCAGTATTTT.